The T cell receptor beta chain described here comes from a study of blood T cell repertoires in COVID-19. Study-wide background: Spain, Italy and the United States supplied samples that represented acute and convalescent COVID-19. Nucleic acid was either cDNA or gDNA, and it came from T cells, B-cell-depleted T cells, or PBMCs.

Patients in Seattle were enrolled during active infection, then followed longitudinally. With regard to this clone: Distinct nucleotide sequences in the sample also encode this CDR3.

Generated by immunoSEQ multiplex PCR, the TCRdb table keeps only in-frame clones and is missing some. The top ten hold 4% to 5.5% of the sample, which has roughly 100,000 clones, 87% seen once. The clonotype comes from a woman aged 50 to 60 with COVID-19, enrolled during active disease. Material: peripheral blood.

The CDR3 DNA sequence: TGCGCCAGCAGCTTGGGGACAGCAACTAATGAAAAACTGTTTTTT. Residues: CASSLGTATNEKLFF. V usage is TRBV5-1 and J usage is TRBJ1-4; a possible D gene is TRBD1 (6 bases). The V and J ends lost 0 bases and 0 bases respectively, with 6 bases between them. In germline, CDR1 is SGHRS, CDR2 YFSETQ. The CDR3 length is 15 residues.